This entry describes one T cell receptor beta chain. The target antigen is unknown. The sample comes from a study of T cell responses to AZD1222 COVID-19 vaccine. Study conclusions and caveats: CD4 TCRs linked to vaccination spanned spike, dominating at 160-218 and 743-854. The repertoires were collected only after the peak T cell response.

Per germline, CDR1 PRHDT and CDR2 FYEKMQ (reference sequence). CDR3 length: 14 residues. The V and J ends lost 5 bases and 4 bases respectively, with 12 bases between them. Only in-frame clones appear in the TCRdb table, and some are missing; sequencing was by immunoSEQ multiplex PCR. The table includes about 130,000 clones, around 84% detected once. This TCR was sampled from an adult in good health. J is TRBJ1-3 and V is TRBV13; D possibly corresponds to TRBD1 (5 bases). Sequencing was performed on peripheral blood, taken on day 0 of AZD1222 vaccination. This CDR3 is CASSPGTSGNTIYF. The CDR3 bases are TGTGCCAGCAGCCCCGGGACTTCCGGAAACACCATATATTTT.